Below are 20 T cell receptor beta chains sequenced from a single sample in a study of shared clonotypes between healthy human individuals. Some clones are missing from TCRdb's copy, which holds only in-frame ones; the method was immunoSEQ multiplex PCR. The top ten clones hold roughly 0.34% of a sample with 2 million to 2.5 million clones, around 92% of them seen once. Specimen: naive CD4+ T cells from PBMCs. Subset noted: CD45RA+ positively selected. These receptors all come from a young man in good health. Some clones in this sample may be carry-over from other donors' samples.

Worth noting for this clone: The same CDR3 is also encoded by other DNA sequences in this sample. V usage is TRBV5-4 and J usage is TRBJ2-1; tentatively, D is TRBD2 (5 bases). Deletions cut 0 bases from V and 6 bases from J, with 10 bases between. Germline CDR1 SGHNT, CDR2 YYREEE (reference sequence). This CDR3 comprises 14 residues. CDR3 protein: CASSLDLAGNEQFF. The CDR3 bases are TGTGCCAGCAGCTTGGACCTTGCGGGCAATGAGCAGTTCTTC.

The genes are TRBV7-9 and TRBJ1-4; 8 positions match TRBD1. Germline V gives CDR1 SEHNR, CDR2 FQNEAQ (reference sequence). The CDR3 sequence is 17 residues long. The trim removed 1 base at V and 4 bases at J, leaving 8 bases unmatched. The CDR3, as DNA: TGTGCCAGCAGCTTAGTCCCCGGGACAGGATATAATGAAAAACTGTTTTTT. Residues: CASSLVPGTGYNEKLFF.

This clone was seen just once. The chain couples TRBV25-1 to TRBJ2-5; no reliable D call. The CDR3 is 12 amino acids. The ends were cut back, 6 bases at V and 9 bases at J, with 14 bases in the middle. The germline CDR1 and CDR2 sequences are MGHDK and SYGVNS. CDR3 in DNA: TGTGCCAGCAGGTCCTCGCTTTTGGCCCAGTACTTC. It specifies CASRSSLLAQYF.

The chain recombines TRBV19 with TRBJ2-3; D unclear. From germline, CDR1 is LNHDA and CDR2 SQIVND (reference sequence). The V gene lost 4 bases and the J gene lost 0 bases, with 8 bases spanning the gap. The CDR3 sequence is 14 residues long. The CDR3 protein is CASSTRPSTDTQYF. The CDR3 DNA follows: TGTGCCAGTAGTACGAGACCTAGCACAGATACGCAGTATTTT.

J is TRBJ1-1 and V is TRBV7-8, with D uncertain. Per the germline V gene, CDR1 is SGHVS and CDR2 is FQNEAQ. Between the trimmed V and J ends, which lost 2 bases and 2 bases, there was a span of 9 bases. This CDR3 is 14 amino acids long. CDR3 sequence: CASSLLRSNTEAFF. The CDR3 DNA reads TGTGCCAGCAGCTTACTGAGGTCAAACACTGAAGCTTTCTTT.

The gene calls are TRBV29-1 and TRBJ2-2; the match to TRBD1 covers 11 bases. CDR1 SQVTM and CDR2 ANQGSEA come from the germline V gene. The CDR3 runs 16 residues. V trimming: 5 bases; J trimming: 7 bases; junction bases outside the gene matches: 12. The CDR3 reads CSVIPRTGGAGGELFF. The CDR3 region has the DNA TGCAGCGTTATTCCTCGGACAGGGGGCGCCGGCGGGGAGCTGTTTTTT.

The chain carries TRBV7-8 and TRBJ1-1; 9 bases agree with TRBD1. V shed 6 bases, J shed 1 base, and the junction held 6 bases outside the gene matches. The CDR3 has 15 amino acids. The germline CDR1 and CDR2 sequences are SGHVS and FQNEAQ. For the CDR3, the DNA is TGTGCCAGCAGACAAAGGACAGGGGAGAACACTGAAGCTTTCTTT. Amino acids: CASRQRTGENTEAFF. Drawing the rest from reference TRBV7-8 and TRBJ1-1, the complete variable domain is GAGVSQSPRYKVAKRGQDVALRCDPISGHVSLFWYQQALGQGPEFLTYFQNEAQLDKSGLPSDRFFAERPEGSVSTLKIQRTQQEDSAVYLCASRQRTGENTEAFFGQGTRLTVV.

The chain has TRBV7-9 and TRBJ1-1, with D perhaps matching TRBD1 (5 bases). V was pared by 6 bases and J by 7 bases, with 12 bases between. CDR1 and CDR2 from the germline V gene are SEHNR and FQNEAQ (reference sequence). The length of the CDR3 is 12 residues. CDR3 amino acids: CASSYRQIEAFF. CDR3 DNA: TGTGCCAGCAGTTACCGACAGATTGAAGCTTTCTTT.

This clone was picked up a small number of times. The CDR3 sequence is CASSSQGAVAEAFF. The CDR3 bases are TGTGCCAGCAGCTCACAGGGGGCAGTCGCTGAAGCTTTCTTT. This chain connects TRBV7-2 to TRBJ1-1, with 9 bases that match TRBD1. The ends lost 4 bases at V and 6 bases at J; junction bases unmatched: 6. In germline, CDR1 is SGHTA, CDR2 FQGNSA. The CDR3 is made up of 14 amino acids.

V gene TRBV2 combines with J gene TRBJ1-2, with D possibly matching TRBD1 (5 bases). The germline gives CDR1 SNHLY, CDR2 FYNNEI. The CDR3 loop spans 13 amino acids. Trimming shortened V by 6 bases and J by 2 bases, and 10 bases separated the two germline ends. In nucleotides, the CDR3 is TGTGCCAGCAGAGAGACAGTGAACTATGGCTACACCTTC. As protein: CASRETVNYGYTF.

The chain couples TRBV19 to TRBJ2-3; D gene ambiguous. Trimming left V 6 bases short and J 2 bases short, with 9 bases between. Germline CDR1 reads LNHDA; CDR2 reads SQIVND (reference sequence). This CDR3 region has 13 residues. The DNA for the CDR3 is TGTGCCAGTAGCCGTGGGCACACAGATACGCAGTATTTT. Its protein product is CASSRGHTDTQYF.

This clone was picked up one time. The chain has TRBV28 and TRBJ2-2, with no clear D. In germline, CDR1 is MDHEN, CDR2 SYDVKM. The CDR3 is 13 residues long. V shed 2 bases and J shed 7 bases, with 8 bases lying between them. CDR3 DNA: TGTGCCAGCAGTTTAACGTCTATCGGGGAGCTGTTTTTT. Protein sequence: CASSLTSIGELFF. Using reference TRBV28 and TRBJ2-2 for the parts outside the CDR3, the full variable domain is DVKVTQSSRYLVKRTGEKVFLECVQDMDHENMFWYRQDPGLGLRLIYFSYDVKMKEKGDIPEGYSVSREKKERFSLILESASTNQTSMYLCASSLTSIGELFFGEGSRLTVL.

This clone appeared once. The chain combines TRBV5-4 with TRBJ1-2, with TRBD1 matching over 8 bases. J gave up 8 bases and V 4 bases, and 13 bases lay outside the gene matches. Germline CDR1 reads SGHNT; CDR2 reads YYREEE (reference sequence). The CDR3 is 15 residues long. The CDR3 protein is CASSPRYGTGGGYTF. The CDR3 DNA is TGTGCCAGCAGCCCGCGGTATGGGACAGGTGGGGGCTACACCTTC. The variable domain in full, completed from reference TRBV5-4 and TRBJ1-2, reads ETGVTQSPTHLIKTRGQQVTLRCSSQSGHNTVSWYQQALGQGPQFIFQYYREEENGRGNFPPRFSGLQFPNYSSELNVNALELDDSALYLCASSPRYGTGGGYTFGSGTRLTVV.

The V call is TRBV27, the J call TRBJ2-7; 10 nucleotides match TRBD1. The CDR3 has 15 amino acids. V was clipped by 1 base and J by 4 bases; unmatched bases: 4. The germline V gene encodes CDR1 MNHEY and CDR2 SMNVEV (reference sequence). The CDR3 spells CASSLLTGGSYEQYF. CDR3 coding DNA: TGTGCCAGCAGTTTATTGACAGGGGGCTCGTACGAGCAGTACTTC.

The chain is built from TRBV9 and TRBJ2-7; possibly TRBD2 for D (6 bases). CDR1 is SGDLS, CDR2 YYNGEE, per germline. The germline V and J ends were trimmed by 0 bases and 3 bases, with 13 bases remaining between them. This CDR3 spans 15 amino acids. The CDR3: CASSVAGGVDYEQYF. Written as DNA, the CDR3 is TGTGCCAGCAGCGTAGCCGGCGGGGTAGACTACGAGCAGTACTTC.

This chain connects TRBV7-8 to TRBJ2-7; the D gene is possibly TRBD1 (5 bases). V lost 1 base, J lost 4 bases, and 14 bases lay in between. Germline-derived CDR1 and CDR2 are SGHVS and FQNEAQ. The CDR3 runs 15 residues. This CDR3 reads CASSLEFPGKYEQYF. DNA of the CDR3: TGTGCCAGCAGCTTAGAATTTCCAGGGAAATACGAGCAGTACTTC.

The CDR3 is CASSLLGGADTQYF. The DNA for the CDR3 is TGCGCCAGCAGCTTGCTAGGAGGGGCAGATACGCAGTATTTT. The rearrangement links TRBV5-1 to TRBJ2-3, with a possible D match to TRBD2 (6 bases). This CDR3 is built from 14 residues. The germline gives CDR1 SGHRS, CDR2 YFSETQ. V lost 1 base and J 4 bases, leaving 10 bases between the germline ends.

The CDR3 spells CATSKGGTYYGYTF. The CDR3 coding sequence is TGTGCCACCAGCAAGGGAGGGACTTACTATGGCTACACCTTC. The V and J genes are TRBV15 and TRBJ1-2; maybe TRBD1 (5 bases). The CDR3 has 14 amino acids. V was shortened by 4 bases and J by 3 bases, with 12 bases between the two germline ends. The germline gives CDR1 LNHNV, CDR2 YYDKDF (reference sequence).

This clone appeared once. This chain uses TRBV5-4 with TRBJ1-1; weak D call: TRBD1 (5 bases). The CDR3 runs to 14 residues. V lost 0 bases, J lost 4 bases, and 10 bases lay in between. Per germline, CDR1 SGHNT and CDR2 YYREEE (reference sequence). CDR3 bases: TGTGCCAGCAGCTTGGATTTCCAGGGCACTGAAGCTTTCTTT. Translated, it gives CASSLDFQGTEAFF.

The chain carries TRBV19 and TRBJ2-2; D gene unclear. CDR1 is LNHDA, CDR2 SQIVND, per germline (reference sequence). V was clipped by 5 bases and J by 3 bases, with 7 bases between them. The CDR3 has 13 residues. In nucleotides, the CDR3 is TGTGCCAGTAGTTATGGTTACACCGGGGAGCTGTTTTTT. This gives the protein CASSYGYTGELFF.